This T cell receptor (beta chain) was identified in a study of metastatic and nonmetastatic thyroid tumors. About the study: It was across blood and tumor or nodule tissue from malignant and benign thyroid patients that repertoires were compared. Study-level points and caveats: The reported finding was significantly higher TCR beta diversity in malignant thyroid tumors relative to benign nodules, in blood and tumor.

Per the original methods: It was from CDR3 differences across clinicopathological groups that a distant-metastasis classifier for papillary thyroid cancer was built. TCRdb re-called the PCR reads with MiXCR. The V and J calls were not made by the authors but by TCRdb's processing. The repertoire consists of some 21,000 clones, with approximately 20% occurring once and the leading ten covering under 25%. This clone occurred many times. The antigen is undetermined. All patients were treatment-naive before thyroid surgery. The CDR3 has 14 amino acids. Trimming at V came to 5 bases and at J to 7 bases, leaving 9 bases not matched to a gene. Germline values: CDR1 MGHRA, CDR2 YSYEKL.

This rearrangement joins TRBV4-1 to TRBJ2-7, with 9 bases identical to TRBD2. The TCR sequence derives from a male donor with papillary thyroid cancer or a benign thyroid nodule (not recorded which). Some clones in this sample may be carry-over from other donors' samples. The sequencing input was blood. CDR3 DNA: TGCGCCAGCAGCAGAGGCGGGGGGGCTTGGGAGCAGTACTTC. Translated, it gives CASSRGGGAWEQYF.